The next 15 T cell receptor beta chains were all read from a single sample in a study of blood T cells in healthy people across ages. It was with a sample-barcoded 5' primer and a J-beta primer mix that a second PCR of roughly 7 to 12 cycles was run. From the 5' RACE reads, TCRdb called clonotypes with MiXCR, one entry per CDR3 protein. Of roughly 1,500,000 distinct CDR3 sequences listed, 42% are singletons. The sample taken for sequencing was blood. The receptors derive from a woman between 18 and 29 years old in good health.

This chain's CDR3 is CASSTGTSGASEQYF. The CDR3 DNA follows: TGTGCCAGCAGCACAGGGACTAGCGGGGCCTCAGAGCAGTACTTC. The rearrangement uses TRBV7-9 and TRBJ2-7, with 13 positions matching TRBD2. The germline CDR1 and CDR2 sequences are SEHNR and FQNEAQ (reference sequence). The V segment lost 5 bases and the J segment 7 bases; nucleotides outside the gene matches: 8. This CDR3 region has 15 residues.

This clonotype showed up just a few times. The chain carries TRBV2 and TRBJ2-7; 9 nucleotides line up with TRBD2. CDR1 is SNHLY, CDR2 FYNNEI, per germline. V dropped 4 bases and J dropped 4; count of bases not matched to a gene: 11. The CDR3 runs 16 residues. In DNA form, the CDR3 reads TGTGCCAGCAGTGCCGTCGGGGGTAGCGGGAGATACGAGCAGTACTTC. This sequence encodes CASSAVGGSGRYEQYF.

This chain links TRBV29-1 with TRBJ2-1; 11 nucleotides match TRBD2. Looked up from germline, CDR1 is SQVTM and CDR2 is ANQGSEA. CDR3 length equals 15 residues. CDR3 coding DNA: TGCAGTCCTACCGGGACTAGCGGTACCTACAATGAGCAGTTCTTC. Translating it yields CSPTGTSGTYNEQFF.

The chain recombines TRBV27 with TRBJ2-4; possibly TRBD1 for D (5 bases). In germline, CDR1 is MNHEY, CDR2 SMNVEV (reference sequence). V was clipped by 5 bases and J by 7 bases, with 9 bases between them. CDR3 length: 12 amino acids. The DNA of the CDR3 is TGTGCCAGCAGTCTCCCAGGGAACATTCAGTACTTC. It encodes CASSLPGNIQYF.

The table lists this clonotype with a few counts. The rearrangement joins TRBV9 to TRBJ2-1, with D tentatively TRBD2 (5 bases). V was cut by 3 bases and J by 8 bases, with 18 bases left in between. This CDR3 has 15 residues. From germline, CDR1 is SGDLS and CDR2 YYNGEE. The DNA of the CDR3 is TGTGCCAGCAGCGCAGCCGGGAACAGCCACCATGAGCAGTTCTTC. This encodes CASSAAGNSHHEQFF.

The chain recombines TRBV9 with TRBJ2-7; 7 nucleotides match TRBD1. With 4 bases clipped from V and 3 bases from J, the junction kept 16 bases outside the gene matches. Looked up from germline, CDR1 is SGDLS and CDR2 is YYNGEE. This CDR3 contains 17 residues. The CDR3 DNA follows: TGTGCCAGCAGCTCTCACCCACAGGGGCTTTGGAACTACGAGCAGTACTTC. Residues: CASSSHPQGLWNYEQYF.

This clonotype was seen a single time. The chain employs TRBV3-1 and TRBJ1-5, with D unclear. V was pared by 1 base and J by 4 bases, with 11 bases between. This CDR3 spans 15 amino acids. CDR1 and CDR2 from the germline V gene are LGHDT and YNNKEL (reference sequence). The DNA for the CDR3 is TGTGCCAGCAGCCAAGGACCCATGCCAAATCAGCCCCAGCATTTT. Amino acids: CASSQGPMPNQPQHF.

The CDR3 DNA reads TGTGCCAGCAGCGAGCCGCAGGGGCACGGTGGCTACACCTTC. It specifies CASSEPQGHGGYTF. The chain combines TRBV9 with TRBJ1-2; possible D gene TRBD1, 6 bases. Trimming cost V 3 bases and J 7 bases, with 16 bases left between them. The germline V gene has CDR1 SGDLS and CDR2 YYNGEE. The CDR3 totals 14 residues.

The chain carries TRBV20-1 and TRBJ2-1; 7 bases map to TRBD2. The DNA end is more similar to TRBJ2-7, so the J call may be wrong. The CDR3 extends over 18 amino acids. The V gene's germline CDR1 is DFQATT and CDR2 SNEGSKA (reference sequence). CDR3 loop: CSARDWTTSLISYNEQYF. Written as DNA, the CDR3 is TGCAGTGCTAGAGATTGGACGACTAGCCTCATCTCCTACAATGAGCAGTACTTC.

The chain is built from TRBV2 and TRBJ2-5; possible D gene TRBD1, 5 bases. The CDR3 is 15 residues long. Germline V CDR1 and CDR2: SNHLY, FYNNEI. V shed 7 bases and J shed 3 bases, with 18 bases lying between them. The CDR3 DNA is TGTGCCAGCACCCTCGATCGGACACTTAAAGAGACCCAGTACTTC. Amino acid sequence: CASTLDRTLKETQYF.

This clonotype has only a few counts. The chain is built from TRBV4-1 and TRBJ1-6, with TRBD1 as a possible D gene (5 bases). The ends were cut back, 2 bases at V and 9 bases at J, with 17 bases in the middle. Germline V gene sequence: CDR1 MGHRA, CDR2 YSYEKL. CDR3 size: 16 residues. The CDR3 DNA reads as TGCGCCAGCAGCCAATTAGGGCGCAGGGAACTTTCACCCCTCCACTTT. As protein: CASSQLGRRELSPLHF.

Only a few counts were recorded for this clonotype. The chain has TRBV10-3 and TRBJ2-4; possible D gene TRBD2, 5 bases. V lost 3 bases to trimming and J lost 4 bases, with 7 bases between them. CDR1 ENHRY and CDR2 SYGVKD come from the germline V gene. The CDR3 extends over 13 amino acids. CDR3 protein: CAISDPGKNIQYF. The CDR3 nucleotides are TGTGCCATCAGTGATCCGGGAAAAAACATTCAGTACTTC.

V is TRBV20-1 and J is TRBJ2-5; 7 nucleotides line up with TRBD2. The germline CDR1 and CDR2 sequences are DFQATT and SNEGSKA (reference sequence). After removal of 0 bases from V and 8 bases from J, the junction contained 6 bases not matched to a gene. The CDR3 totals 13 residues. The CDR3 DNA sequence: TGCAGTGCTAGAGAACCGGGACTACCAACCCAGTACTTC. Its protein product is CSAREPGLPTQYF.

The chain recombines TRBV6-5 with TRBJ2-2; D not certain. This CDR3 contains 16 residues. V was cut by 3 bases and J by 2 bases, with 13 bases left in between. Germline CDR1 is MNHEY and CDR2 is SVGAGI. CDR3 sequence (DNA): TGTGCCAGCAGTTATCTACAGTTATCAAACACCGGGGAGCTGTTTTTT. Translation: CASSYLQLSNTGELFF.

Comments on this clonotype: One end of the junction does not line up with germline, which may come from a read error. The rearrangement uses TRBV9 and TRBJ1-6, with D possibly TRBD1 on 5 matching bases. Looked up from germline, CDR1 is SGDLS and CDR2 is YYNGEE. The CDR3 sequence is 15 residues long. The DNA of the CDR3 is TGTGCCAGCAGTGTAGAGGGGCCACCCAATTCACCCCTCGACTTT. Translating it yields CASSVEGPPNSPLDF.